This is a list of T cell receptor beta chains from one sample in a study of shared clonotypes between healthy human individuals. This table comes from immunoSEQ multiplex PCR, and its TCRdb copy is limited to in-frame clones, with some not included. The sample yields over a million clones, about 74% seen once. Specimen: memory CD4+ T cells sorted from blood. Every receptor here comes from a young man in good health. The CDR3 runs from the conserved cysteine through the conserved F or W. The D gene is left open where the match is weak. Size values are once, few and many counts, or a class for expanded clones, and some rows have none.

TRBV5-1	-	-	TRBJ2-5	TGCGCCAGCACCTTGGGGGGACAGAATCAAGAGACCCAGTACTTC	CASTLGGQNQETQYF
TRBV4-1	TRBD1	-	TRBJ1-2	TGCGCCAGCAGCCAATTACAGGGGATCTATGGCTACACCTTC	CASSQLQGIYGYTF
TRBV30	-	-	TRBJ1-5	TGTGCCTGGAGTCCCGGCGGGGGGCCGGGCAATCAGCCCCAGCATTTT	CAWSPGGGPGNQPQHF
TRBV7-2	-	-	TRBJ2-7	TGTGCCAGCAGCCTTGCGGGACCCTCCTACGAGCAGTACTTC	CASSLAGPSYEQYF
TRBV4-3	-	-	TRBJ2-7	TGCGCCAGCAGCCCCCAAGCCCCCCAGGGCCAACAATACTTC	CASSPQAPQGQQYF
TRBV5-8	-	-	TRBJ1-4	TGTGCCAGCAGCACTGGGGACCCAAGGGATGAAAAACTGTTTTTT	CASSTGDPRDEKLFF
TRBV19	-	-	TRBJ1-2	TGTGCCAGTAGTATTAACGGACGGCAAGCTAACTATGGCTACACCTTC	CASSINGRQANYGYTF
TRBV5-6	-	-	TRBJ1-3	TGTGCCAGCAGCCCGGCAGGGTTGTCTGGAAACACCATATATTTT	CASSPAGLSGNTIYF
TRBV27	-	-	TRBJ1-6	TGTGCCAGCAGTCCAGCCCACACATCGGGACGATATAATTCACCCCTCCACTTT	CASSPAHTSGRYNSPLHF
TRBV5-4	TRBD1	-	TRBJ1-2	TGTGCCAGCAGCATAATGACAGGGTCGGCGAGCTATGGCTACACCTTC	CASSIMTGSASYGYTF
TRBV10-3	-	few	TRBJ1-2	TGTGCCATCACCCGGGGGTTCAACTATGGCTACACCTTC	CAITRGFNYGYTF
TRBV25-1	-	-	TRBJ2-7	TGTGCCAGCTCCCACACCTCCTACGAGCAGTACTTC	CASSHTSYEQYF
TRBV10-3	-	many	TRBJ2-3	TGTGCCATCAATACTCAGGGGACAGATACGCAGTATTTT	CAINTQGTDTQYF
TRBV7-2	TRBD1	-	TRBJ1-1	TGTGCCAGCAGCTTGAGACACCCGCTACAGGGGAATACTGAAGCTTTCTTT	CASSLRHPLQGNTEAFF
TRBV5-1	-	-	TRBJ2-3	TGCGCCAGCAGCGGGACTGTCGATACGCAGTATTTT	CASSGTVDTQYF
TRBV20-1	-	-	TRBJ2-5	TGCAGTGCTACCCGCCAAGAGACCCAGTACTTC	CSATRQETQYF
TRBV30	TRBD1	-	TRBJ1-5	TGTGCCTGGGGGACAGGGTTGGGCAATCAGCCCCAGCATTTT	CAWGTGLGNQPQHF
TRBV7-9	TRBD1	few	TRBJ2-7	TGTGCCAGCAGCAGAGCCGGGACAGGGTGGTCTCTCGAGCAGTACTTC	CASSRAGTGWSLEQYF
TRBV15	TRBD1	once	TRBJ1-5	TGTGCCACCAGCAGAGAGGGACAGGGGGCAGGGGGCAATCAGCCCCAGCATTTT	CATSREGQGAGGNQPQHF
TRBV9	TRBD2	-	TRBJ2-2	TGTGCCAGCAGCGTAGCCCCAGGACTAGCGGGGGATTGGAAGAACACCGGGGAGCTGTTTTTT	CASSVAPGLAGDWKNTGELFF
TRBV4-3	-	-	TRBJ1-6	TGCGCCAGCAGCCAAGACCACGGATCACCCCTCCACTTT	CASSQDHGSPLHF
TRBV14	TRBD2	-	TRBJ2-1	TGTGCCAGCAGCCGGACTAGCGGGGGTTACAATGAGCAGTTCTTC	CASSRTSGGYNEQFF
TRBV28	-	once	TRBJ2-2	TGTGCCAGCAGTTTATCGGGCATGGTCGGGACGGACACCGGGGAGCTGTTTTTT	CASSLSGMVGTDTGELFF
TRBV27	-	-	TRBJ1-1	TGTGCCAGCAATCAGTACGGAGTGAACACTGAAGCTTTCTTT	CASNQYGVNTEAFF
TRBV18	-	many	TRBJ2-1	TGTGCCAGCTCCCAGGGTGGTGAGCAGTTCTTC	CASSQGGEQFF
TRBV5-4	TRBD1	-	TRBJ2-7	TGTGCCAGCAGCTCCTCCGGGACAGGCCGTTGGGAGCAGTACTTC	CASSSSGTGRWEQYF
TRBV29-1	TRBD2	many	TRBJ2-1	TGCAGCGTTCAGGCGGGGGTCAGATACAATGAGCAGTTCTTC	CSVQAGVRYNEQFF
TRBV5-1	TRBD1	-	TRBJ2-1	TGCGCCAGCAGCTTGGATGGACAGGGCAGAATACAAAATGAGCAGTTCTTC	CASSLDGQGRIQNEQFF
TRBV30	-	-	TRBJ1-1	TGTGCCTGGGGACAGTTGAACACTGAAGCTTTCTTT	CAWGQLNTEAFF
TRBV6-4	-	-	TRBJ2-2	TGTGCCAGCAGTCCCCGGGGGAACGCGAACACCGGGGAGCTGTTTTTT	CASSPRGNANTGELFF
TRBV7-2	-	-	TRBJ2-7	TGTGCCAGCAGCATAAGGGGCTACGAGCAGTACTTC	CASSIRGYEQYF
TRBV30	-	few	TRBJ1-2	TGTGCCCACGTCACGGGACGGTATGGCTACACCTTC	CAHVTGRYGYTF
TRBV2	TRBD2	-	TRBJ2-2	TGTGCCAGCAGCTTAGACACGTCAGCGGGAGACACCGGGGAGCTGTTTTTT	CASSLDTSAGDTGELFF
TRBV7-9	TRBD1	few	TRBJ1-5	TGTGCCAGCAGCCAGGGGACAGGGGGTCAGCCCCAGCATTTT	CASSQGTGGQPQHF
TRBV27	-	-	TRBJ1-5	TGTGCCAGCAGTTCCCCGACAGCCAGGGATCAGCCCCAGCATTTT	CASSSPTARDQPQHF
TRBV5-1	TRBD2	-	TRBJ2-1	TGCGCCAGCAGCCAACTAGCGGGAGGGTCAGGCAATGAGCAGTTCTTC	CASSQLAGGSGNEQFF